The source of this TCR beta chain is a study of blood T cell repertoires in COVID-19. This clone was observed once. In the original processing: Reference gene primer amplification gave estimated nucleated cell counts. Sequenced by immunoSEQ multiplex PCR; TCRdb stores in-frame clones only, minus some. V and J calls and clone size are those listed in that table; D and trimming were worked out from the DNA. The sample has roughly 400,000 clones; around 87% are singletons. The V and J ends lost 5 bases and 4 bases respectively, with 14 bases between them. Per the germline V gene, CDR1 is SGHAT and CDR2 is FQNNGV. The CDR3 totals 14 residues.

The chain employs TRBV11-2 and TRBJ1-1; D perhaps matches TRBD1 (6 bases). The specimen was peripheral blood. This TCR was recovered from a woman aged 55-69 years with COVID-19, enrolled during active disease. CDR3: CASSTNRGATEAFF. The CDR3, as DNA: TGTGCCAGCAGCACAAATCGGGGGGCCACTGAAGCTTTCTTT.